One sample yielded the 15 T cell receptor beta chains listed below, sequenced in a study of Ad26.COV2.S vaccination and SARS-CoV-2 variants (dated by TCRdb to the early 2020s). The library was made by the immunoSEQ multiplex PCR assay. TCRdb took this table from immuneACCESS and kept in-frame rearrangements with V and J called. Such tables lack part of the clones; where checked against another copy, unresolved V genes explain under half of the gap, and the rest is unexplained. Counted in this sample were fewer than 800,000 clones; 89% of them appeared once. The top ten constitute roughly 1.5% of the sample. The treatment or condition label for this specimen denotes: 15 to 20 received Ad26.COV2.S at low or high dose, single or two shots; roughly five received placebo; per-sample allocation not given. Repertoires of vaccine and placebo recipients were sequenced from samples collected on day 63 after the first injection.

The material was peripheral blood, obtained in a trial of Ad26.COV2.S vaccine versus placebo. All receptors come from a person aged 18-60 years who received the Ad26.COV2.S COVID-19 vaccine or a placebo.

V is TRBV4-2 and J is TRBJ2-2; maybe TRBD1 (5 bases). The CDR3 sequence is 15 residues long. Trimming cost V 2 bases and J 2 bases, with 9 bases left between them. CDR1 LGHNA and CDR2 YNFKEQ come from the germline V gene. The CDR3, as DNA: TGTGCCAGCAGCCAACAGACAGCCAACACCGGGGAGCTGTTTTTT. This gives the protein CASSQQTANTGELFF.

This clone showed up just a few times. The chain couples TRBV10-1 to TRBJ2-1, with TRBD1 identical over 9 bases. Unmatched junction bases numbered 15, after V lost 1 base and J lost 5 bases. Germline V gene data show CDR1 as WNHNN and CDR2 as SYGVQD (reference sequence). The CDR3 is made up of 19 amino acids. DNA of the CDR3: TGCGCCAGCAGTGAGTGCCAGGGACAGGGATCTTCGGGGGACAATGAGCAGTTCTTC. This sequence encodes CASSECQGQGSSGDNEQFF.

This clone was seen many times. The chain links TRBV30 to TRBJ2-7, with 11 nucleotides matching TRBD1. V was pared by 3 bases and J by 5 bases, with 6 bases of the junction left unmatched. There are 14 residues in the CDR3. Germline CDR1 GTSNPN, CDR2 SVGIG (reference sequence). The CDR3 DNA follows: TGTGCCTGGAGCCGGGACAGGGGGTCTAACGAGCAGTACTTC. It specifies CAWSRDRGSNEQYF.

This sequence joins TRBV5-1 and TRBJ2-3; 12 nucleotides line up with TRBD2. V shed 1 base, J shed 4 bases, and the junction held 4 bases outside the gene matches. The CDR3 extends over 16 amino acids. Germline values: CDR1 SGHRS, CDR2 YFSETQ. CDR3 DNA sequence: TGCGCCAGCAGCTTGTCCCCTAGCGGGGGGGCAGATACGCAGTATTTT. It codes for CASSLSPSGGADTQYF. The whole variable domain, remainder taken from reference TRBV5-1 and TRBJ2-3, is KAGVTQTPRYLIKTRGQQVTLSCSPISGHRSVSWYQQTPGQGLQFLFEYFSETQRNKGNFPGRFSGRQFSNSRSEMNVSTLELGDSALYLCASSLSPSGGADTQYFGPGTRLTVL.

This chain links TRBV29-1 with TRBJ2-1; 12 bases align to TRBD2. Germline V gene lookup returns CDR1 SQVTM and CDR2 ANQGSEA. The CDR3 sequence is 15 residues long. Unmatched junction bases numbered 13, after V lost 6 bases and J lost 10 bases. The CDR3 region has the DNA TGCAGCGTCACGGGTACTAGCGGGGGGCCGGACGAGCAGTTCTTC. This translates into CSVTGTSGGPDEQFF.

V usage is TRBV4-1 and J usage is TRBJ2-1, with TRBD1 as a possible D gene (5 bases). The V end lost 1 base, the J end lost 3 bases, and 19 bases lay between the germline ends. The germline V gene encodes CDR1 MGHRA and CDR2 YSYEKL. This CDR3 region has 18 residues. CDR3 nucleotide sequence: TGCGCCAGCAGCCAAGTTGAATCGGGTGGACAAGACTACAATGAGCAGTTCTTC. Translated, it gives CASSQVESGGQDYNEQFF.

The rearrangement joins TRBV2 to TRBJ1-5; 7 bases match TRBD1. The length of the CDR3 is 17 residues. The V and J ends lost 6 bases and 2 bases, in that order; junction bases with no gene match: 13. Germline V gene sequence: CDR1 SNHLY, CDR2 FYNNEI. The CDR3 protein is CASSPPGQSLGNQPQHF. The DNA for the CDR3 is TGTGCCAGCAGCCCTCCGGGACAGAGCCTGGGCAATCAGCCCCAGCATTTT.

This chain links TRBV19 with TRBJ2-1, with D possibly TRBD2 on 6 matching bases. In germline, CDR1 is LNHDA, CDR2 SQIVND (reference sequence). Deletions cut 4 bases from V and 0 bases from J, with 13 bases between. The CDR3 covers 16 residues. The CDR3 coding sequence is TGTGCCAGTAGTACCGCCCCTAGCGCCTCCTACAATGAGCAGTTCTTC. Amino acids: CASSTAPSASYNEQFF.

The chain has TRBV5-5 and TRBJ1-5; D not certain. This CDR3 contains 16 residues. Germline CDR1 is SGHKS and CDR2 is YYEKEE (reference sequence). The V end lost 0 bases, the J end lost 1 base, and 11 bases lay between the germline ends. The CDR3 DNA sequence: TGTGCCAGCAGCTTGGCTAGCGCTCCGAGCAATCAGCCCCAGCATTTT. Translating it yields CASSLASAPSNQPQHF. Based on the CDR3 plus reference TRBV5-5 and TRBJ1-5, the full variable domain is DAGVTQSPTHLIKTRGQQVTLRCSPISGHKSVSWYQQVLGQGPQFIFQYYEKEERGRGNFPDRFSARQFPNYSSELNVNALLLGDSALYLCASSLASAPSNQPQHFGDGTRLSIL.

J is TRBJ1-2 and V is TRBV27; no clear D gene. Germline CDR1 MNHEY, CDR2 SMNVEV (reference sequence). The CDR3 spans 12 residues. Trimming took off 5 bases at V and 8 bases at J, with 12 bases between the two ends. CDR3 residues: CASSRAGQGYTF. The CDR3 DNA reads TGTGCCAGCAGTCGAGCCGGCCAGGGCTACACCTTC.

The rearrangement links TRBV15 to TRBJ2-7; D may be TRBD2 (6 bases). The CDR3 has 13 amino acids. Trimming removed 0 bases from V and 6 bases from J, with 9 bases in between. The germline V gene encodes CDR1 LNHNV and CDR2 YYDKDF (reference sequence). In DNA form, the CDR3 reads TGTGCCACCAGCAGAGATATCGGGGGCGAGCAGTACTTC. It yields the protein CATSRDIGGEQYF.

This clone was detected only once. Its ends do not fully match the called genes, so a read error is possible. The rearrangement joins TRBV4-3 to TRBJ1-1; D is possibly TRBD1 (6 bases). This CDR3 spans 15 amino acids. The V gene's germline CDR1 is LGHNA and CDR2 YSLEER. In DNA form, the CDR3 reads TGCGCCAGCAGCCGAGACGAAACAGGGAACCCTGAAGCTTTCTTT. Protein: CASSRDETGNPEAFF.

CDR3 residues: CASRGASYSNQPQHF. The CDR3 DNA sequence: TGTGCCAGCAGGGGGGCCAGTTATAGCAATCAGCCCCAGCATTTT. V is TRBV2 and J is TRBJ1-5; D perhaps matches TRBD1 (6 bases). This CDR3 is 15 amino acids long. CDR1 and CDR2 from the germline V gene are SNHLY and FYNNEI. The germline V and J ends were trimmed by 6 bases and 0 bases, with 12 bases remaining between them.

J is TRBJ2-1 and V is TRBV7-9; TRBD2 agrees at 8 bases. Germline V CDR1 and CDR2: SEHNR, FQNEAQ (reference sequence). Losses at the gene ends were 1 base for V and 10 bases for J; bases not matched to a gene: 6. The CDR3 contains 14 residues. CDR3 sequence (DNA): TGTGCCAGCAGCTTAGAGCGGGGGCTAAGAGAGCAGTTCTTC. This encodes CASSLERGLREQFF.

CDR3: CASGLSQGPEQYF. Here the CDR3 DNA reads TGTGCTAGTGGTTTGAGTCAGGGGCCCGAGCAGTACTTC. The chain has TRBV12-5 and TRBJ2-7; a possible D gene is TRBD1 (6 bases). The CDR3 is 13 residues long. Trimming left V 2 bases short and J 6 bases short, with 11 bases between. Germline V gene sequence: CDR1 LGHNT, CDR2 FRNRAP. Based on the CDR3 plus reference TRBV12-5 and TRBJ2-7, the full variable domain is DARVTQTPRHKVTEMGQEVTMRCQPILGHNTVFWYRQTMMQGLELLAYFRNRAPLDDSGMPKDRFSAEMPDATLATLKIQPSEPRDSAVYFCASGLSQGPEQYFGPGTRLTVT.